This T cell receptor (beta chain) derives from a study of T-cell memory formation after mild COVID-19. TCR alpha and TCR beta cDNA libraries carrying sample barcodes and UMIs came from 5'RACE with constant-segment primers. TCRdb fed the 5' RACE reads into MiXCR, producing one record per CDR3 protein. There are about 440,000 distinct CDR3 sequences in the sample; roughly 20% occur only once, and around 8% lies in the top ten. Trimming left V 4 bases short and J 1 base short, with 10 bases between. The length of the CDR3 is 14 residues. Germline CDR1 reads LNHNV; CDR2 reads YYDKDF (reference sequence).

The sequence came from an adult woman who had mild COVID-19 (a few samples of this study predate the infection). Cell type and time point are not known. The sample consisted of PBMCs or a T cell subset sorted from them (not recorded which). The rearrangement joins TRBV15 to TRBJ1-1; D might be TRBD1 (5 bases). The chain's CDR3 is CATSTRDGNTEAFF. In nucleotides, the CDR3 is TGTGCCACCAGCACCCGGGACGGGAACACTGAAGCTTTCTTT. The variable domain in full, completed from reference TRBV15 and TRBJ1-1, reads DAMVIQNPRYQVTQFGKPVTLSCSQTLNHNVMYWYQQKSSQAPKLLFHYYDKDFNNEADTPDNFQSRRPNTSFCFLDIRSPGLGDTAMYLCATSTRDGNTEAFFGQGTRLTVV.